This TCR beta chain stems from a study of blood T cells in healthy people across ages. Whole-study findings and limits: Per million T cells, the diversity of TCR beta decreased roughly linearly as age advanced.

Details on this clonotype: Antigen unknown.

Germline V CDR1 and CDR2: SGHTA, FQGNSA. This CDR3 spans 17 amino acids. V lost 4 bases to trimming and J lost 4 bases; unmatched junction nucleotides: 9. The authors ran a second PCR of 7 to 11 cycles using a sample-barcoded 5' primer and a J-beta primer mix. With 12 random nucleotides, a template-switch adaptor tagged each individual cDNA molecule. TCRdb called the 5' RACE reads again in MiXCR, with one record for every CDR3 protein. The table includes 550,000 to 750,000 distinct CDR3 sequences, around 21% detected once. Those donating, healthy Caucasian individuals from Russia, were aged roughly 6 to 100.

J is TRBJ2-6 and V is TRBV7-2; TRBD1 matches at 8 bases. The source is a man between 65 and 85 years old in good health. The sample was blood. In nucleotides, the CDR3 is TGTGCCAGCAGCTCGTCCGGGACAGGCTACGGGGCCAACGTCCTGACTTTC. Translated: CASSSSGTGYGANVLTF.